In its sample, the clone carrying this T cell receptor beta chain is medium-sized. What it binds is unknown. Broader study findings: Tumor-infiltrating Treg TCR alpha and beta sequences overlapped most with tumor naive CD4+ T cells, then blood naive.

TCRdb passed the 5' RACE reads through MiXCR, listing each CDR3 protein once. The data contain 8,000 or so distinct CDR3 sequences, 30% to 40% of them singletons. This CDR3 has 15 amino acids. The V segment lost 3 bases and the J segment 6 bases; nucleotides outside the gene matches: 6. Germline lookup yields CDR1 DFQATT and CDR2 SNEGSKA (reference sequence). The receptor was derived from a female donor with breast cancer. V is TRBV20-1 and J is TRBJ2-3, with TRBD2 matching over 13 bases. The sequenced material came from tumor-infiltrating memory CD4+ T cells sorted from the breast tumor. Subset here: memory CD4+ T cells, CD4+CD45RO+CD25-. CDR3 protein: CSASRTSGSSDTQYF. In nucleotides, the CDR3 is TGCAGTGCTAGTCGGACTAGCGGGAGTTCGGATACGCAGTATTTT.